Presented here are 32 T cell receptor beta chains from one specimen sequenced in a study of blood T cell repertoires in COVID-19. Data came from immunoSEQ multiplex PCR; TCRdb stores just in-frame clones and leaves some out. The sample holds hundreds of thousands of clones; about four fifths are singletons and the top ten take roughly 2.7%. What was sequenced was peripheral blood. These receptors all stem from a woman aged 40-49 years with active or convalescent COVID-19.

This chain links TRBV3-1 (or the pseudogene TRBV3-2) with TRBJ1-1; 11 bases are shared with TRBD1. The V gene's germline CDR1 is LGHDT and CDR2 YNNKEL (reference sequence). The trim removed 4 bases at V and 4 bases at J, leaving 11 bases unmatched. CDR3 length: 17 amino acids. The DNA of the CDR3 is TGTGCCAGCAGCCCTTCTAGGGGACAGGGGGGAAGCACTGAAGCTTTCTTT. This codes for CASSPSRGQGGSTEAFF.

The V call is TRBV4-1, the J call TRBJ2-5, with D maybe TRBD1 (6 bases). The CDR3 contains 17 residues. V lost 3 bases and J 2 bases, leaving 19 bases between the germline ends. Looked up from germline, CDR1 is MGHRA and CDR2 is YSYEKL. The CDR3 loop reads CASSQAFFEGVQETQYF. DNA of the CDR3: TGCGCCAGCAGCCAGGCCTTCTTTGAGGGGGTACAAGAGACCCAGTACTTC.

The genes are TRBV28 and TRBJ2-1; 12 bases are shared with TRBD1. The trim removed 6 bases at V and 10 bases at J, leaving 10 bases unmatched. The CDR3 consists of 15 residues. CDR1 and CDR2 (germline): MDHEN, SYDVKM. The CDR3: CASRPPGQGAREQFF. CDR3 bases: TGTGCCAGCAGACCCCCGGGACAGGGGGCCCGGGAGCAGTTCTTC.

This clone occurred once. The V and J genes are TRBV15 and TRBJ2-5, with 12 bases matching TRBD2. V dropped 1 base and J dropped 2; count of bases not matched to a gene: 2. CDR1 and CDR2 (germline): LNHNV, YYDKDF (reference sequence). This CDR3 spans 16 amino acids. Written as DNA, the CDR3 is TGTGCCACCAGCAGAGCTAGCGGGGGGGGGCAAGAGACCCAGTACTTC. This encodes CATSRASGGGQETQYF.

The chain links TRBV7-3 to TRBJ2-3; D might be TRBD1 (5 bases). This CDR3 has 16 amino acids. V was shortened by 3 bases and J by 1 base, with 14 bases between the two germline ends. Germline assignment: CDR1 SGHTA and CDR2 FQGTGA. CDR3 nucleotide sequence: TGTGCCAGCAGCTTGAGCGTAGGGGCCGGCACAGATACGCAGTATTTT. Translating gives CASSLSVGAGTDTQYF.

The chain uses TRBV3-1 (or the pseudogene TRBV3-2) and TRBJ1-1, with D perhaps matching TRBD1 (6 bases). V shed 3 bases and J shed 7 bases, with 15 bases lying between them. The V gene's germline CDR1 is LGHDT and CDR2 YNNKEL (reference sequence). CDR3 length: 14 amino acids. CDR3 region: CASSQVPGEGEAFF. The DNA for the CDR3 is TGTGCCAGCAGCCAGGTTCCAGGGGAGGGTGAAGCTTTCTTT.

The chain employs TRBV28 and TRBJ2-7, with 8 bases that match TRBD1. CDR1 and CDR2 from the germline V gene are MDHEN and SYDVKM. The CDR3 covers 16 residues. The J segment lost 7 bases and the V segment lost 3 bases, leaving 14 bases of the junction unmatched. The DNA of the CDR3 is TGTGCCAGCAGTTTCGACGGACAGGGTCCCTACCGGGAGCAGTACTTC. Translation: CASSFDGQGPYREQYF.

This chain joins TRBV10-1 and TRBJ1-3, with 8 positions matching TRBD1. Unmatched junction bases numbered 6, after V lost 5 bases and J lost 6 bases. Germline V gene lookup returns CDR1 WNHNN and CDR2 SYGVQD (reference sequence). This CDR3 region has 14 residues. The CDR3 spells CASSPPGQENTIYF. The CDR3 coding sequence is TGCGCCAGCAGTCCACCGGGACAGGAAAACACCATATATTTT.

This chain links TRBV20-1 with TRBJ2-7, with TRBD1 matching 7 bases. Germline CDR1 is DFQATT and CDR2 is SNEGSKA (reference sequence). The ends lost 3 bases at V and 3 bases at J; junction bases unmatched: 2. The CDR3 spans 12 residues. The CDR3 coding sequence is TGCAGTGCTAGTGGGGACAGCTACGAGCAGTACTTC. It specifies CSASGDSYEQYF.

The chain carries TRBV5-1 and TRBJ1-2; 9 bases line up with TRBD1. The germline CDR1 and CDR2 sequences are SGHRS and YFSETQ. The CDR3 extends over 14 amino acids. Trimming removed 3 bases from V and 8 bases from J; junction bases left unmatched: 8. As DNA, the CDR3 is TGCGCCAGCAGCTCCGGACAGGGGCCAGTAGGCTACACCTTC. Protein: CASSSGQGPVGYTF.

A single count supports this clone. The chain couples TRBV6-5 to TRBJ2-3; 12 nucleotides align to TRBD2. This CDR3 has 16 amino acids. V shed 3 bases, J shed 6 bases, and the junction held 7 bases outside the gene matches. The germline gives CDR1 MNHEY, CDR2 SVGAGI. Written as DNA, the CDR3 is TGTGCCAGCAGTTATGCTAGCGGGGGGGCCAGGGATACGCAGTATTTT. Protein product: CASSYASGGARDTQYF.

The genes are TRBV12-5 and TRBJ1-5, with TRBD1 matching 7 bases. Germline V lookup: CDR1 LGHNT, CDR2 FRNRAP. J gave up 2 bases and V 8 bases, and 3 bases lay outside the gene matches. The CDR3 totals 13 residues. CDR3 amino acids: CASNTGGNQPQHF. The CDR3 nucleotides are TGTGCTAGTAATACAGGGGGCAATCAGCCCCAGCATTTT.

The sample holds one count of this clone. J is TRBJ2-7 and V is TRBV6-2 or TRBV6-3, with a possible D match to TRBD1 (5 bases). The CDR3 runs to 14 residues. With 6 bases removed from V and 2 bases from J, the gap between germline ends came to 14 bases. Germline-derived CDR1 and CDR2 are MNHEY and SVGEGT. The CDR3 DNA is TGTGCCAGCAGCACGCTTCAGGGTACCTACGAGCAGTACTTC. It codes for CASSTLQGTYEQYF.

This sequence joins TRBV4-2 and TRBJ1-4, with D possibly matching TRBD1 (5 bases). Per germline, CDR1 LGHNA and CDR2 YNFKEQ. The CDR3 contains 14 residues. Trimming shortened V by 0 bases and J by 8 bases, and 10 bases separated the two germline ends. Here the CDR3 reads CASSQDPREEKLFF. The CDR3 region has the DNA TGTGCCAGCAGCCAAGACCCCAGGGAAGAAAAACTGTTTTTT.

The CDR3 sequence is CASSLSGRADEQFF. The CDR3 region has the DNA TGCGCCAGCAGCCTCAGCGGGAGGGCCGATGAGCAGTTCTTC. This chain uses TRBV5-1 with TRBJ2-1; 10 bases align to TRBD2. The ends lost 4 bases at V and 8 bases at J; junction bases unmatched: 6. This CDR3 region has 14 residues. Germline CDR1 SGHRS, CDR2 YFSETQ.

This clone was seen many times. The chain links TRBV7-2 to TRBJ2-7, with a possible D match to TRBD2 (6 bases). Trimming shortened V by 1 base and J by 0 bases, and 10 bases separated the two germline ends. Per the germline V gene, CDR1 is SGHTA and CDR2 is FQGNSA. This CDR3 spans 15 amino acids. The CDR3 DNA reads TGTGCCAGCAGCTTAGAGGGACTGAGCTCCTACGAGCAGTACTTC. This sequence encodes CASSLEGLSSYEQYF.

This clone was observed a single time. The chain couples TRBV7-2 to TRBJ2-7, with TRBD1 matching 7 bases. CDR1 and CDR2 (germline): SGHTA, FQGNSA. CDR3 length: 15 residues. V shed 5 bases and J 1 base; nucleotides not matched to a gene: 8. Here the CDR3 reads CASSPRQGWSYEQYF. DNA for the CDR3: TGTGCCAGCAGCCCGCGACAGGGATGGTCCTACGAGCAGTACTTC.

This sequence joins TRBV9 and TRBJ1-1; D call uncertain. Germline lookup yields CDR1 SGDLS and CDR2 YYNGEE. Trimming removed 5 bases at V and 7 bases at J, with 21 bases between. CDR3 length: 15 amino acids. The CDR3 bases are TGTGCCAGCAGGCCATGGGAGGGAGAGTTTGGTGAAGCTTTCTTT. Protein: CASRPWEGEFGEAFF.

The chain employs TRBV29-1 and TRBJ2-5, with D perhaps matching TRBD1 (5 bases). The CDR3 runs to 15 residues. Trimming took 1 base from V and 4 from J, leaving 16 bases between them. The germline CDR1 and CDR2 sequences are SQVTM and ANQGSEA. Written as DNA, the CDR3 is TGCAGCGTTGAAGGCCAGTCAGGGTTGGGAGAGACCCAGTACTTC. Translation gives CSVEGQSGLGETQYF.

The CDR3 nucleotides read TGCGCCAGCAGCCCAGAGACAGGGAGCTATGGCTACACCTTC. It specifies CASSPETGSYGYTF. The chain employs TRBV5-1 and TRBJ1-2; 7 bases are shared with TRBD1. In germline, CDR1 is SGHRS, CDR2 YFSETQ. The CDR3 totals 14 residues. The V gene end was trimmed by 4 bases and the J gene end by 4 bases; junction bases not matched to a gene: 7.

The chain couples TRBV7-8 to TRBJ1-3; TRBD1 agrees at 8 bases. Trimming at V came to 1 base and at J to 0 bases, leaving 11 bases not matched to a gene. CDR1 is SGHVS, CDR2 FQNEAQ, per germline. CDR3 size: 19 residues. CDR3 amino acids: CASSLVGQGDLLSGNTIYF. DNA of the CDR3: TGTGCCAGCAGCTTAGTAGGACAGGGAGATTTACTCTCTGGAAACACCATATATTTT. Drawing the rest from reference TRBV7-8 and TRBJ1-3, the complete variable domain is GAGVSQSPRYKVAKRGQDVALRCDPISGHVSLFWYQQALGQGPEFLTYFQNEAQLDKSGLPSDRFFAERPEGSVSTLKIQRTQQEDSAVYLCASSLVGQGDLLSGNTIYFGEGSWLTVV.

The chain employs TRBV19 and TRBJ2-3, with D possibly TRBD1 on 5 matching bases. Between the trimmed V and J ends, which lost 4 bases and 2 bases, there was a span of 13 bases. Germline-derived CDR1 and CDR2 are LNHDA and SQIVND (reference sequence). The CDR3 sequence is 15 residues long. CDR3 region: CASSKDIAYTDTQYF. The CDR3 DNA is TGTGCCAGTAGTAAGGACATCGCTTACACAGATACGCAGTATTTT.

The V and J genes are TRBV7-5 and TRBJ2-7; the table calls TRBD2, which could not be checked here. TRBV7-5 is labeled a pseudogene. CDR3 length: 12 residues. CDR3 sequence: CARSWGVYEQYF. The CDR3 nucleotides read TGTGCCAGAAGCTGGGGGGTCTACGAGCAGTACTTC.

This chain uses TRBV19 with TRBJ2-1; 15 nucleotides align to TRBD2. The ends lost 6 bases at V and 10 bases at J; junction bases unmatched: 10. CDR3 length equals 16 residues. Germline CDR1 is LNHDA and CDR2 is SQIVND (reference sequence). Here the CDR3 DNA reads TGTGCCAGTAGCAGGCCCGGACTAGCGGGAGGGGAGGAGCAGTTCTTC. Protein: CASSRPGLAGGEEQFF. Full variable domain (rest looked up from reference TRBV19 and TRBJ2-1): DGGITQSPKYLFRKEGQNVTLSCEQNLNHDAMYWYRQDPGQGLRLIYYSQIVNDFQKGDIAEGYSVSREKKESFPLTVTSAQKNPTAFYLCASSRPGLAGGEEQFFGPGTRLTVL.

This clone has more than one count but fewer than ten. CDR3 nucleotide sequence: TGTGCCAGCAGTGAATCAGGGCGGGGATACCAGCCCCAGCATTTT. Translation: CASSESGRGYQPQHF. The chain has TRBV6-1 and TRBJ1-5; weak D call: TRBD1 (5 bases). CDR3 length equals 15 residues. Trimming shortened V by 2 bases and J by 7 bases, and 15 bases separated the two germline ends. Germline V gene data show CDR1 as MNHNS and CDR2 as SASEGT.

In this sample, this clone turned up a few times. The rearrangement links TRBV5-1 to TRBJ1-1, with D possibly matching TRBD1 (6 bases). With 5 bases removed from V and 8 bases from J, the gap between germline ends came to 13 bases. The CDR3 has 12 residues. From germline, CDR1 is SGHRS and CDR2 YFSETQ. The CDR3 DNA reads TGCGCCAGCAGTCTTCTCGACAGGGAAGCTTTCTTT. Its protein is CASSLLDREAFF.

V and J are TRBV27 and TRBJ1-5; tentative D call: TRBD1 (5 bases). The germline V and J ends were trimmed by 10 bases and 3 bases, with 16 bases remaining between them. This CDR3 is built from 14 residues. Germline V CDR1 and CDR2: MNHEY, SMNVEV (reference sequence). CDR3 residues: CATSGGGVNQPQHF. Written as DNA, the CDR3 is TGTGCCACTTCTGGAGGAGGGGTCAATCAGCCCCAGCATTTT.

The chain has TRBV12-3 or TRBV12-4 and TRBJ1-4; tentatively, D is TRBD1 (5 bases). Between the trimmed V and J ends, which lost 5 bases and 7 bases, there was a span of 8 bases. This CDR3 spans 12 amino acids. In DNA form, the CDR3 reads TGTGCCAGCAGTCAAGGGGTTGAAAAACTGTTTTTT. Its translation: CASSQGVEKLFF.

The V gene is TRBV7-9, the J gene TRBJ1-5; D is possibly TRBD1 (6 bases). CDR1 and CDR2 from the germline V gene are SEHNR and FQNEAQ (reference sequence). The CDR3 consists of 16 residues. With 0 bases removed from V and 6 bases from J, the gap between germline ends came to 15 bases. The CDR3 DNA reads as TGTGCCAGCAGCTTAGCGGCAGGGGCTCTTGGTCAGCCCCAGCATTTT. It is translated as CASSLAAGALGQPQHF. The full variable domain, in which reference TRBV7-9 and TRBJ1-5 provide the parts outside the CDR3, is DTGVSQNPRHKITKRGQNVTFRCDPISEHNRLYWYRQTLGQGPEFLTYFQNEAQLEKSRLLSDRFSAERPKGSFSTLEIQRTEQGDSAMYLCASSLAAGALGQPQHFGDGTRLSIL.

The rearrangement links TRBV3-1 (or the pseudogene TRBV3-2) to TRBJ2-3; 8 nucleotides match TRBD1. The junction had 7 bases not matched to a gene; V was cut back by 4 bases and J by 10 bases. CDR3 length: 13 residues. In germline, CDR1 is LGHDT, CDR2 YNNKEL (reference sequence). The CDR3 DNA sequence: TGTGCCAGCAGCCCCATGGACAGGGTGCCGCAGTATTTT. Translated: CASSPMDRVPQYF.

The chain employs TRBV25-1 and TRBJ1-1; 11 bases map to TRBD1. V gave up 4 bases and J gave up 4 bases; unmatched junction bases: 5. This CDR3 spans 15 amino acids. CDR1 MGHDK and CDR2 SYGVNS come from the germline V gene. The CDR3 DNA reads TGTGCCAGCAGTGCGCGGGACAGGGGGTCCACTGAAGCTTTCTTT. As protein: CASSARDRGSTEAFF.

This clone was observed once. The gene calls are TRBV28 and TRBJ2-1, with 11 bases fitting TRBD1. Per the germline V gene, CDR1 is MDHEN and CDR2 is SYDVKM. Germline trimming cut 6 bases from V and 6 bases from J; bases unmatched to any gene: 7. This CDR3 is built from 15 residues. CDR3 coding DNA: TGTGCCAGCAGGCCCGGGACAGGGGGATTCAATGAGCAGTTCTTC. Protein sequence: CASRPGTGGFNEQFF.